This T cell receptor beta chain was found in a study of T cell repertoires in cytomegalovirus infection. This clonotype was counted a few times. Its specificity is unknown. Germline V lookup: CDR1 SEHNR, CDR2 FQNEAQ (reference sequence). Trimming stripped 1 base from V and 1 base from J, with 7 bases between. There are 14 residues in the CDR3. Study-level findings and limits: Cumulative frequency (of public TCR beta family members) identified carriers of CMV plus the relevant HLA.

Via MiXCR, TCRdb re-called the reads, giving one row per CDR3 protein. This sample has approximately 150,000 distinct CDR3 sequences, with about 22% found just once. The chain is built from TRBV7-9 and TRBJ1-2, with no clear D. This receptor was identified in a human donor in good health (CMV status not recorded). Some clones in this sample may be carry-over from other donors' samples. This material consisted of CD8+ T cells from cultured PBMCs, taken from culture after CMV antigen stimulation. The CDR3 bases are TGTGCCAGCAGCTTAGACCCGTTTAACTATGGCTACACCTTC. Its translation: CASSLDPFNYGYTF.